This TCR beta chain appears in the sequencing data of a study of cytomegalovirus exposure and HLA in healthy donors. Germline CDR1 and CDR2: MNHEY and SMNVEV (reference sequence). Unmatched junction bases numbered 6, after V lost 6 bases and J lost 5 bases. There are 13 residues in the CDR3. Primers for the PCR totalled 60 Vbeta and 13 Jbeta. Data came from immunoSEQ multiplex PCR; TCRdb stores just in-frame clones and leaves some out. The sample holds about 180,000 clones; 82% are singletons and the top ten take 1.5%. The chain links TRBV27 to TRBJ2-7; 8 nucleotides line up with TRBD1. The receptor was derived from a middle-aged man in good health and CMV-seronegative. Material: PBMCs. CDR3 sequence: CASSRDRRHEQYF. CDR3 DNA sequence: TGTGCCAGCAGCCGGGACAGGCGACACGAGCAGTACTTC.